The clone carrying this T cell receptor (beta chain) appeared a few times. Its specificity is not known. This record comes from a study of vaccination and CD4 T cells after COVID-19. Across the whole study: Cellular stimulation was performed using overlapping spike peptides derived from SARS-CoV-2, HCoV-NL63, HCoV-OC43 and HCoV-229E.

Treatment reported: roughly 10-day PBMC culture with coronavirus spike peptide pools or control peptides (ViraFEST assay). The Oncomine TCR Beta short-read assay was applied to DNA of cultured CD4+ T cells. Genomic DNA was extracted from cultured CD4+ T cells. MiXCR, applied by TCRdb to the PCR reads, yields one record per CDR3 protein. The table lists thousands of distinct CDR3 sequences, about 35% of them singletons. V shed 5 bases, J shed 4 bases, and the junction held 7 bases outside the gene matches. Germline CDR1 reads SGHVS; CDR2 reads FQNEAQ. The CDR3 extends over 15 amino acids. The sequenced sample was CD4+ T cells from blood, cultured in vitro, obtained after SARS-CoV-2 vaccination. The source is a human donor who had recovered from COVID-19. V gene TRBV7-8 combines with J gene TRBJ2-5, with TRBD1 matching 10 bases. The CDR3 reads CASSRGTGVGETQYF. As DNA, the CDR3 is TGTGCCAGCAGCCGGGGGACAGGGGTTGGAGAGACCCAGTACTTC.